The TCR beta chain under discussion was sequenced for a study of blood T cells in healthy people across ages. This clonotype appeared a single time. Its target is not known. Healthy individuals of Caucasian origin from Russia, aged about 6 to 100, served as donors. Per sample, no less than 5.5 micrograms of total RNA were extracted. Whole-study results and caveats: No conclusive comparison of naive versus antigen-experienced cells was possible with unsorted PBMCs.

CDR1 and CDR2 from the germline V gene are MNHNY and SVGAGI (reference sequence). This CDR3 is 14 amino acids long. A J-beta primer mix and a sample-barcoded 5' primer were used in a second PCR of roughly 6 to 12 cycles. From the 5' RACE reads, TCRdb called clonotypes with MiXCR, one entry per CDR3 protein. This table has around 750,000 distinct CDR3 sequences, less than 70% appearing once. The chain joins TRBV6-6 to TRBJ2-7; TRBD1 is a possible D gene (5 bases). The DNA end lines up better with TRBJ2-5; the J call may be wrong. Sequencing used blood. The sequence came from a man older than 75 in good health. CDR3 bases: TGTGCCAGCAGGAGCCAGAGGAGACAGGAGACCCAGTACTTC. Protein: CASRSQRRQETQYF.